This TCR beta chain was documented in a study of blood T cell repertoires in COVID-19. Clones were read by immunoSEQ multiplex PCR, and TCRdb kept only the in-frame ones, dropping some. Altogether over 250,000 clones are present, approximately 90% being singletons, with the ten largest covering under 15%. In regard to this clone: Distinct nucleotide sequences in the sample also encode this CDR3.

Sequencing input: peripheral blood. This TCR came from a woman between 55 and 75 years old with acute or convalescent COVID-19.

The CDR3 reads CASSLQGAGGYTF. Written as DNA, the CDR3 is TGTGCCAGCAGTTTACAGGGGGCAGGTGGCTACACCTTC. The chain links TRBV28 to TRBJ1-2, with TRBD1 matching 8 bases. This CDR3 comprises 13 residues. CDR1 and CDR2 (germline): MDHEN, SYDVKM. Trimming took 2 bases from V and 7 from J; bases not matched to a gene: 3.